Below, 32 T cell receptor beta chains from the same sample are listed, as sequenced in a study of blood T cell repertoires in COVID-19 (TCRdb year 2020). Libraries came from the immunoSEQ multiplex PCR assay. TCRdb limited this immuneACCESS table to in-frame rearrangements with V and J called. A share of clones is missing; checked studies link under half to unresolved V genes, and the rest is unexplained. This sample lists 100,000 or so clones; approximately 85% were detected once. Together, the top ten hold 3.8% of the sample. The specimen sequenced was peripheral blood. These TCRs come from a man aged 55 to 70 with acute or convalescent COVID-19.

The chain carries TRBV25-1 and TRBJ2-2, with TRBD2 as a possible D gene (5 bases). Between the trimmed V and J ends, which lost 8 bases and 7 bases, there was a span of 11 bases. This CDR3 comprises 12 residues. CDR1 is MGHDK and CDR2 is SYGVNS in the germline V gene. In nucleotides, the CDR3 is TGTGCCAGCGAACCCGGGATCGGGGAGCTGTTTTTT. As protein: CASEPGIGELFF.

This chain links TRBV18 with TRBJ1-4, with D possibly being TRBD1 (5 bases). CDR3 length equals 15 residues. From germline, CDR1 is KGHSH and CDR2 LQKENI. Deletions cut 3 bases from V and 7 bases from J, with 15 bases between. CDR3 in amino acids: CASSPRTLGFEKLFF. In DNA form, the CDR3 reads TGTGCCAGCTCACCGAGGACACTGGGCTTTGAAAAACTGTTTTTT. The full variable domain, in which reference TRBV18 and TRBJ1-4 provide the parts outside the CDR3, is NAGVMQNPRHLVRRRGQEARLRCSPMKGHSHVYWYRQLPEEGLKFMVYLQKENIIDESGMPKERFSAEFPKEGPSILRIQQVVRGDSAAYFCASSPRTLGFEKLFFGSGTQLSVL.

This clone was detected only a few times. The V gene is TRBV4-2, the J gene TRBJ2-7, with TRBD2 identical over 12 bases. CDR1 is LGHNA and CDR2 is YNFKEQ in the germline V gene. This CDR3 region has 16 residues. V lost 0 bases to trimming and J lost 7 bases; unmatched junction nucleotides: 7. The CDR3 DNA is TGTGCCAGCAGCCAAGAGAGGGCTAGCGGGAGGGGTGAGCAGTACTTC. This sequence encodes CASSQERASGRGEQYF.

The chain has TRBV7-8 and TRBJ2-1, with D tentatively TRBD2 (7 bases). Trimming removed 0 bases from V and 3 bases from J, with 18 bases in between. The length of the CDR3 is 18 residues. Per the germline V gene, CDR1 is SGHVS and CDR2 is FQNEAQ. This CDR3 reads CASSLAAGAGVFYNEQFF. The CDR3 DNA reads TGTGCCAGCAGCTTAGCGGCAGGGGCGGGAGTATTCTACAATGAGCAGTTCTTC.

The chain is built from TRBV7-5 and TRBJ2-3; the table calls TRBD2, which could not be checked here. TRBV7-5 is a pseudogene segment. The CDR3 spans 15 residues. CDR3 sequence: CVRSLTSGFTDTQYF. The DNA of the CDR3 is TGTGTCAGAAGCTTGACTAGCGGATTCACAGATACGCAGTATTTT.

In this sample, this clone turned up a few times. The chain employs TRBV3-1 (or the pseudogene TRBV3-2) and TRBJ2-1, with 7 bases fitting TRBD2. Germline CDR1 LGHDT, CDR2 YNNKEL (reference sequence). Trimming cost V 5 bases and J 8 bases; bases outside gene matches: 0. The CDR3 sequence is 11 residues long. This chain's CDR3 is CASSGGDEQFF. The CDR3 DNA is TGTGCCAGCAGCGGGGGGGATGAGCAGTTCTTC.

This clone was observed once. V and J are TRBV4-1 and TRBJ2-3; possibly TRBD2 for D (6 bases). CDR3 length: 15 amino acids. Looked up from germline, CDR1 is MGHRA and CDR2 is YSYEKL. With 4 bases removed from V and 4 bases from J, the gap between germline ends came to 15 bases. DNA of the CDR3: TGCGCCAGCAGCCCCCGATGGGGGACTCCAGATACGCAGTATTTT. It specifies CASSPRWGTPDTQYF.

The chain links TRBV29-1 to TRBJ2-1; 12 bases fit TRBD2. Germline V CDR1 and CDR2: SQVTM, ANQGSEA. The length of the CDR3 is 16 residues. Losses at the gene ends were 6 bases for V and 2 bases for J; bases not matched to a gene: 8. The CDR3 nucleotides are TGCAGCGTGGGTACAGGACTAGCGGGGACCTACAATGAGCAGTTCTTC. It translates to CSVGTGLAGTYNEQFF.

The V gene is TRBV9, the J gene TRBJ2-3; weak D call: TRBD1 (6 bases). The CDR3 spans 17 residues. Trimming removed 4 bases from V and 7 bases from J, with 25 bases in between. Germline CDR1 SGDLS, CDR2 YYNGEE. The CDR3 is CASSPVGRGFVGNTQYF. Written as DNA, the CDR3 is TGTGCCAGCAGCCCAGTGGGCAGGGGCTTCGTCGGTAATACGCAGTATTTT.

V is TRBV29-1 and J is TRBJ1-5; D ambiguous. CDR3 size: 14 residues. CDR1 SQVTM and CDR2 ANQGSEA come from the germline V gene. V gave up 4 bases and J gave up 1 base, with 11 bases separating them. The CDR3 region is CSVAGSGSNQPQHF. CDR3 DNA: TGCAGCGTTGCCGGCTCGGGAAGCAATCAGCCCCAGCATTTT.

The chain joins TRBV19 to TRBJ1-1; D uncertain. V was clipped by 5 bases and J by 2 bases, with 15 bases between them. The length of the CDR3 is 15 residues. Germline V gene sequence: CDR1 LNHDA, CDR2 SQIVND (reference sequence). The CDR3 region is CASSPPFVANTEAFF. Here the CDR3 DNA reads TGTGCCAGTAGTCCACCCTTTGTGGCCAACACTGAAGCTTTCTTT. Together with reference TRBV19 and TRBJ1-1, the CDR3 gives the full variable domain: DGGITQSPKYLFRKEGQNVTLSCEQNLNHDAMYWYRQDPGQGLRLIYYSQIVNDFQKGDIAEGYSVSREKKESFPLTVTSAQKNPTAFYLCASSPPFVANTEAFFGQGTRLTVV.

The CDR3 region is CASSEGGGRYNEQFF. CDR3 coding DNA: TGTGCCAGCAGTGAAGGGGGGGGGAGATACAATGAGCAGTTCTTC. The chain combines TRBV25-1 with TRBJ2-1; 7 bases map to TRBD2. V lost 2 bases and J lost 4; bases outside the gene matches: 5. Germline-derived CDR1 and CDR2 are MGHDK and SYGVNS. This CDR3 has 15 amino acids.

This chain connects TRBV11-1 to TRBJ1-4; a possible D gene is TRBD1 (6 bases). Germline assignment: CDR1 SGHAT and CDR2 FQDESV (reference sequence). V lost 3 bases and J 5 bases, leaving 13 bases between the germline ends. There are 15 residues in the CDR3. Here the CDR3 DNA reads TGTGCCAGCAGCTTTAGAAGGGGGAAAAATGAAAAACTGTTTTTT. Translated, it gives CASSFRRGKNEKLFF.

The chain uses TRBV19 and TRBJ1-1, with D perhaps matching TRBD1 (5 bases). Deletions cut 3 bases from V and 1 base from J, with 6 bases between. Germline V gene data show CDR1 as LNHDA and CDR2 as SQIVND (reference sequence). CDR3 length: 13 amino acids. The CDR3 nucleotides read TGTGCCAGTAGTATGACAGAGAACACTGAAGCTTTCTTT. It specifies CASSMTENTEAFF.

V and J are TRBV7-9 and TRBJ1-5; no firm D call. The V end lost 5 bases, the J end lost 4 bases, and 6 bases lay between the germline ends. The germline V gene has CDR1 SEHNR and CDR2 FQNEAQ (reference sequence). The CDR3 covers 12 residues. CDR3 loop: CASSRPNQPQHF. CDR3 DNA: TGTGCCAGCAGCCGTCCTAATCAGCCCCAGCATTTT. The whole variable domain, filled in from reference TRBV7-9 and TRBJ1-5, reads DTGVSQNPRHKITKRGQNVTFRCDPISEHNRLYWYRQTLGQGPEFLTYFQNEAQLEKSRLLSDRFSAERPKGSFSTLEIQRTEQGDSAMYLCASSRPNQPQHFGDGTRLSIL.

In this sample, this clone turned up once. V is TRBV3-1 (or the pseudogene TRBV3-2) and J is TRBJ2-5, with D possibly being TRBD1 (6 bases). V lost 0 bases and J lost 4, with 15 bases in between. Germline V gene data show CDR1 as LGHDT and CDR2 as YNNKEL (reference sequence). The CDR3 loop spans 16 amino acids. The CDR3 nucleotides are TGTGCCAGCAGCCAAGACACAGGGTACAGCGGAGAGACCCAGTACTTC. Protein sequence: CASSQDTGYSGETQYF.

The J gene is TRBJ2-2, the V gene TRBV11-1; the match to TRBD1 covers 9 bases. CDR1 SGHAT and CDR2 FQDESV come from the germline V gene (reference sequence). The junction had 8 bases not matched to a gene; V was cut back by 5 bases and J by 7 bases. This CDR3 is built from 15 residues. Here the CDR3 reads CASSPNRGRDGELFF. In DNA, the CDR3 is TGTGCCAGCAGCCCAAACAGGGGGCGGGACGGGGAGCTGTTTTTT.

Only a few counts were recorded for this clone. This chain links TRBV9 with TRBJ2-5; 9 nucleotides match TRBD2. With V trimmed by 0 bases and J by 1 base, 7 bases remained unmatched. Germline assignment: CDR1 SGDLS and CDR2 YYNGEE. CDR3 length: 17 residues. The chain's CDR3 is CASSVAIAGGVQETQYF. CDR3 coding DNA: TGTGCCAGCAGCGTAGCTATTGCGGGAGGGGTCCAAGAGACCCAGTACTTC.

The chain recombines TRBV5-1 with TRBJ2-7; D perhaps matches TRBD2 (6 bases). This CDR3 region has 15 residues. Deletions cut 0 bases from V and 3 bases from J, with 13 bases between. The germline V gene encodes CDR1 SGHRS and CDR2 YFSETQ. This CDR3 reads CASSLDPSVSYEQYF. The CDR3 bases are TGCGCCAGCAGCTTGGACCCTAGCGTTAGCTACGAGCAGTACTTC.

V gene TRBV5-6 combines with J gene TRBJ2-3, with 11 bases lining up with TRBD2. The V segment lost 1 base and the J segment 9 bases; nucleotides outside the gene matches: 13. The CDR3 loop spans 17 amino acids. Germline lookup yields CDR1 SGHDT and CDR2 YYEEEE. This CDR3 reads CASSLWGLAGGTGTQYF. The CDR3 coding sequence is TGTGCCAGCAGCTTGTGGGGGCTAGCGGGAGGCACAGGCACGCAGTATTTT.

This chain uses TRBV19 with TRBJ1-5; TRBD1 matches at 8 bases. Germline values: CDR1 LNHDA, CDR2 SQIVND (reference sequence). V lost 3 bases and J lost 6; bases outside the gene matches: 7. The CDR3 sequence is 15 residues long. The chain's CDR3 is CASSIRDRWAQPQHF. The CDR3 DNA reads TGTGCCAGTAGTATCCGGGACAGGTGGGCTCAGCCCCAGCATTTT. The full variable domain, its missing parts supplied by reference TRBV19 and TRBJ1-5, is DGGITQSPKYLFRKEGQNVTLSCEQNLNHDAMYWYRQDPGQGLRLIYYSQIVNDFQKGDIAEGYSVSREKKESFPLTVTSAQKNPTAFYLCASSIRDRWAQPQHFGDGTRLSIL.

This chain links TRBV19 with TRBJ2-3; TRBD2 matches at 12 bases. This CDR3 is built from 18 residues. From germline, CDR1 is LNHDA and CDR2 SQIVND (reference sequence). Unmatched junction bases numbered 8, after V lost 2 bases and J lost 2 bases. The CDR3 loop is CASSINRLAGDPTDTQYF. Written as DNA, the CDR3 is TGTGCCAGTAGTATAAATCGACTAGCGGGAGACCCCACAGATACGCAGTATTTT.

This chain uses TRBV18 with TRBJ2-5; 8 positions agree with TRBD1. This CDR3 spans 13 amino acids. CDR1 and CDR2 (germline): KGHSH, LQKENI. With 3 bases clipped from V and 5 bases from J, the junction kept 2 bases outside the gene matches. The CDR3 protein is CASSPGTGETQYF. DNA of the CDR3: TGTGCCAGCTCACCCGGGACAGGCGAGACCCAGTACTTC.

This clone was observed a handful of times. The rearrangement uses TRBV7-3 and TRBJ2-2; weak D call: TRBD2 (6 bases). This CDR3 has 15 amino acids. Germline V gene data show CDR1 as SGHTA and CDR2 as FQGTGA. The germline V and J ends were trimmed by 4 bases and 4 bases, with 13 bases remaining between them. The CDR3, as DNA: TGTGCCAGCAGCTCGATAGCGGATTCCACCGGGGAGCTGTTTTTT. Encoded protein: CASSSIADSTGELFF.

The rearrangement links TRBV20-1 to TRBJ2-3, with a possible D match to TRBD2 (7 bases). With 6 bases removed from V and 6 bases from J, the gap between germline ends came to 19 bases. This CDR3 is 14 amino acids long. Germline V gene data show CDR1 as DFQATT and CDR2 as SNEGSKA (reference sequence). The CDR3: CSASSWGGGDTQYF. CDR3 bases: TGCAGTGCGAGTAGTTGGGGGGGCGGGGATACGCAGTATTTT.

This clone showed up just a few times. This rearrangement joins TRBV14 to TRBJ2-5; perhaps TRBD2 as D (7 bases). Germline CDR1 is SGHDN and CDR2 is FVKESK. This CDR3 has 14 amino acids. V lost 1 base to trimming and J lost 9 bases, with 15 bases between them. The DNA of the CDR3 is TGTGCCAGCAGCCAAGTGTATGGAGGGGGGGCCCAGTACTTC. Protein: CASSQVYGGGAQYF.

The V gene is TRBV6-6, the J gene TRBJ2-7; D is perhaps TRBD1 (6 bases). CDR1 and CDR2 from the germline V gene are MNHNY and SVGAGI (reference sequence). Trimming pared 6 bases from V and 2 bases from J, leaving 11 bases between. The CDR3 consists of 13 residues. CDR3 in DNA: TGTGCCAGCAGAGGCAGGGGCCCCTACGAGCAGTACTTC. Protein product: CASRGRGPYEQYF.

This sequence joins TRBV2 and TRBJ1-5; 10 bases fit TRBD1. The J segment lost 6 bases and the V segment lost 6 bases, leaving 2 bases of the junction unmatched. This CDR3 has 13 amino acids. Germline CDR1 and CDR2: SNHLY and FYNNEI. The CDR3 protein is CASSGTGVQPQHF. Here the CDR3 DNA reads TGTGCCAGCAGCGGGACAGGGGTTCAGCCCCAGCATTTT.

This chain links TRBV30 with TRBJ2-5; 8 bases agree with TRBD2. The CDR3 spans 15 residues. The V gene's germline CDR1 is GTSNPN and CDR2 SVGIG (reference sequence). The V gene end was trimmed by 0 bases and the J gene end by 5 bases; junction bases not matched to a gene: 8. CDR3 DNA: TGTGCCTGGAGTGTAGCGGGGGAACCCAGGGAGACCCAGTACTTC. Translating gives CAWSVAGEPRETQYF.

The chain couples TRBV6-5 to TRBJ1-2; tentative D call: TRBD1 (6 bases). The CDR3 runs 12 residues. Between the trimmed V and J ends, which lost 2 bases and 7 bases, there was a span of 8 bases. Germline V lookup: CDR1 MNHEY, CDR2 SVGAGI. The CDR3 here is CASSYGGGGYTF. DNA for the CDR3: TGTGCCAGCAGTTACGGGGGCGGTGGCTACACCTTC.

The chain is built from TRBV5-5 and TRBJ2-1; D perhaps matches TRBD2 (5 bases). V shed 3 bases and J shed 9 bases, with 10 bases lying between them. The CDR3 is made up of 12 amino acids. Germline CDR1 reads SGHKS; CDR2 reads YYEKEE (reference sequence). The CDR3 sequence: CASSWVEGEQFF. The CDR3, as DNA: TGTGCCAGCAGCTGGGTCGAGGGTGAGCAGTTCTTC.

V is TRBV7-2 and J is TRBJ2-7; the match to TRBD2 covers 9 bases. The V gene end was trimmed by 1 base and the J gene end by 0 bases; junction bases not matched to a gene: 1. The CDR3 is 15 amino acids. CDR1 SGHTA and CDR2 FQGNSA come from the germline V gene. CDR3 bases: TGTGCCAGCAGCTTAGGTAGCGGGAGCTCCTACGAGCAGTACTTC. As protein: CASSLGSGSSYEQYF.